The source of this T cell receptor (beta chain) is a study of blood T cell repertoires in COVID-19. Participants, roughly 18 to 89 years old, spanned around 25 US areas. The study assigned cohorts using participant-reported clinical history. The V gene's germline CDR1 is KGHSH and CDR2 LQKENI. The CDR3 extends over 15 amino acids. Trimming took 4 bases from V and 7 from J; bases not matched to a gene: 10. Study processing details: Amplification of reference gene primers was used by the study to estimate nucleated cell counts. The method was immunoSEQ multiplex PCR; TCRdb's version includes in-frame clones alone and lacks a portion of them. Clone size and the V and J calls come from that table; the DNA yielded D and trimming. The sample holds 180,000 or so clones, 70% to 85% seen once.

This receptor was identified in a man aged 45-65 years who had recovered from COVID-19. The rearrangement links TRBV18 to TRBJ1-2; 9 nucleotides align to TRBD1. Material: PBMCs or T cells enriched from blood (not recorded which). The CDR3 sequence: CASSLTGTGNLGYTF. CDR3 coding DNA: TGTGCCAGCTCACTCACCGGGACAGGGAATCTTGGCTACACCTTC.